Each of the 28 T cell receptor beta chains below was sequenced from the same sample in a study of blood T cells in healthy people across ages. Together with a sample-barcoded 5' primer, a J-beta primer mix was included in a second PCR lasting roughly 6 to 12 cycles. TCRdb reanalysed the 5' RACE reads using MiXCR and keeps one entry per CDR3 protein. This table holds about 640,000 distinct CDR3 sequences, 45% to 65% found once. Sequencing was done on a sample of blood. All receptors come from a man aged 55 to 70 in good health.

The genes are TRBV5-1 and TRBJ1-1; 7 positions agree with TRBD1. The germline gives CDR1 SGHRS, CDR2 YFSETQ. The CDR3 extends over 14 amino acids. After removal of 4 bases from V and 4 bases from J, the junction contained 7 bases not matched to a gene. The CDR3 DNA sequence: TGCGCCAGCAGCCGAGGGGGCGCGGGCACTGAAGCTTTCTTT. Its protein is CASSRGGAGTEAFF.

CDR3 bases: TGCGCCAGCAGCCAAGATGGAGGGCTCACAGATACGCAGTATTTT. The encoded protein is CASSQDGGLTDTQYF. This chain connects TRBV4-1 to TRBJ2-3; weak D call: TRBD2 (6 bases). The V and J ends lost 0 bases and 2 bases respectively, with 9 bases between them. From germline, CDR1 is MGHRA and CDR2 YSYEKL. CDR3 length: 15 amino acids.

The chain links TRBV5-1 to TRBJ1-2; a possible D gene is TRBD1 (5 bases). The ends were cut back, 1 base at V and 3 bases at J, with 13 bases in the middle. This CDR3 has 15 amino acids. CDR1 is SGHRS, CDR2 YFSETQ, per germline. The CDR3 DNA sequence: TGCGCCAGCAGCTTGCGGCAGGGACGTGACTATGGCTACACCTTC. It translates to CASSLRQGRDYGYTF.

This rearrangement joins TRBV4-1 to TRBJ2-1, with 11 bases identical to TRBD1. The germline CDR1 and CDR2 sequences are MGHRA and YSYEKL. The CDR3 has 17 amino acids. With V trimmed by 5 bases and J by 4 bases, 10 bases remained unmatched. The CDR3 region is CASSLGQGVQTYNEQFF. As DNA, the CDR3 is TGCGCCAGCAGCTTGGGACAGGGGGTTCAGACTTACAATGAGCAGTTCTTC.

A remark on this clonotype: No DNA is shown, since the ends of the CDR3 on it are uncertain; the CDR3 is the one TCRdb lists. The chain joins TRBV27 to TRBJ2-1; the DNA was not used to check the table's D call, TRBD1. Germline V gene sequence: CDR1 MNHEY, CDR2 SMNVEV (reference sequence). The CDR3 has 16 residues if both end residues are counted. This CDR3 reads CASSLSLRGSYNEQFF.

The V call is TRBV6-2 or TRBV6-3, the J call TRBJ2-4; maybe TRBD1 (8 bases). The CDR3 totals 14 residues. Germline-derived CDR1 and CDR2 are MNHEY and SVGEGT. V was trimmed by 4 bases and J by 13 bases, leaving 20 bases between them. CDR3 amino acids: CASSWGGQATEQYF. The CDR3 DNA sequence: TGTGCCAGCAGTTGGGGGGGACAGGCGACTGAGCAGTACTTC.

This chain joins TRBV25-1 and TRBJ1-2; D ambiguous. The germline V gene encodes CDR1 MGHDK and CDR2 SYGVNS. Trimming removed 3 bases at V and 4 bases at J, with 9 bases between. The CDR3 is made up of 13 amino acids. CDR3 in amino acids: CASSEDQSYGYTF. As DNA, the CDR3 is TGTGCCAGCAGTGAGGACCAGAGCTATGGCTACACCTTC.

The table lists this clonotype with a count of one. The chain couples TRBV5-1 to TRBJ1-1; 7 nucleotides match TRBD1. The junction had 4 bases not matched to a gene; V was cut back by 2 bases and J by 0 bases. The CDR3 length is 15 residues. The germline V gene encodes CDR1 SGHRS and CDR2 YFSETQ. The chain's CDR3 is CASSFAGQMNTEAFF. The CDR3 coding sequence is TGCGCCAGCAGCTTCGCGGGACAGATGAACACTGAAGCTTTCTTT.

This clonotype has a handful of counts. J is TRBJ2-7 and V is TRBV15, with TRBD2 matching over 7 bases. This CDR3 region has 17 residues. V was pared by 1 base and J by 0 bases, with 9 bases of the junction left unmatched. The V gene's germline CDR1 is LNHNV and CDR2 YYDKDF (reference sequence). The CDR3 DNA reads as TGTGCCACCAGCAGAGGACAGTCTCCTAGCGGCTCCTACGAGCAGTACTTC. Encoded protein: CATSRGQSPSGSYEQYF. The complete variable domain, with remaining parts taken from reference TRBV15 and TRBJ2-7, reads DAMVIQNPRYQVTQFGKPVTLSCSQTLNHNVMYWYQQKSSQAPKLLFHYYDKDFNNEADTPDNFQSRRPNTSFCFLDIRSPGLGDTAMYLCATSRGQSPSGSYEQYFGPGTRLTVT.

This clonotype was recorded a few times. This chain uses TRBV9 with TRBJ2-5; D is unclear. Deletions cut 0 bases from V and 1 base from J, with 13 bases between. Germline V gene data show CDR1 as SGDLS and CDR2 as YYNGEE. The CDR3 has 16 amino acids. CDR3 protein: CASSVGVGLGQETQYF. The DNA for the CDR3 is TGTGCCAGCAGCGTAGGGGTAGGGTTGGGCCAAGAGACCCAGTACTTC.

This chain connects TRBV28 to TRBJ1-6; maybe TRBD1 (5 bases). The CDR3 runs to 15 residues. Germline V gene sequence: CDR1 MDHEN, CDR2 SYDVKM. The V end lost 8 bases, the J end lost 4 bases, and 15 bases lay between the germline ends. Here the CDR3 reads CASAGAETYNSPLHF. Written as DNA, the CDR3 is TGTGCCAGCGCTGGGGCAGAAACTTATAATTCACCCCTCCACTTT.

In its sample, this clonotype was seen a few times. The rearrangement uses TRBV7-2 and TRBJ2-3; the match to TRBD2 covers 8 bases. Germline V gene lookup returns CDR1 SGHTA and CDR2 FQGNSA. V dropped 5 bases and J dropped 6; count of bases not matched to a gene: 4. The CDR3 length is 13 residues. As DNA, the CDR3 is TGTGCCAGCAGCGATCGACTAGCGGATACGCAGTATTTT. Residues: CASSDRLADTQYF.

V and J are TRBV25-1 and TRBJ2-3, with TRBD1 as a possible D gene (5 bases). Germline CDR1 and CDR2: MGHDK and SYGVNS. The germline V and J ends were trimmed by 8 bases and 2 bases, with 11 bases remaining between them. The CDR3 has 13 amino acids. CDR3 sequence (DNA): TGTGCCAGCGGATTGACAGCCACAGATACGCAGTATTTT. Amino acid sequence: CASGLTATDTQYF. Using reference TRBV25-1 and TRBJ2-3 for the parts outside the CDR3, the full variable domain is EADIYQTPRYLVIGTGKKITLECSQTMGHDKMYWYQQDPGMELHLIHYSYGVNSTEKGDLSSESTVSRIRTEHFPLTLESARPSHTSQYLCASGLTATDTQYFGPGTRLTVL.

The CDR3 sequence is CAITDPGQGPEAFF. CDR3 sequence (DNA): TGTGCCATCACCGATCCGGGACAGGGGCCTGAAGCTTTCTTT. V and J are TRBV10-3 and TRBJ1-1; 10 bases are a match to TRBD1. J lost 6 bases, V lost 7 bases, and 8 bases had no gene match. CDR1 ENHRY and CDR2 SYGVKD come from the germline V gene. This CDR3 is built from 14 residues.

This clonotype showed up just a few times. J is TRBJ2-3 and V is TRBV10-3; TRBD1 might be the D (6 bases). Germline V gives CDR1 ENHRY, CDR2 SYGVKD. V was pared by 4 bases and J by 6 bases, with 8 bases between. This CDR3 is 12 amino acids long. CDR3 coding DNA: TGTGCCATCAGTGTTAGGGGGGATACGCAGTATTTT. It specifies CAISVRGDTQYF.

The table lists this clonotype with a few counts. V usage is TRBV5-1 and J usage is TRBJ2-1; no clear D gene. This CDR3 region has 13 residues. Deletions cut 0 bases from V and 7 bases from J, with 8 bases between. The germline CDR1 and CDR2 sequences are SGHRS and YFSETQ. The CDR3 spells CASSLGAWNEQFF. As DNA, the CDR3 is TGCGCCAGCAGCTTGGGGGCGTGGAATGAGCAGTTCTTC.

J is TRBJ2-5 and V is TRBV3-1, with a possible D match to TRBD1 (5 bases). Germline V lookup: CDR1 LGHDT, CDR2 YNNKEL (reference sequence). With 2 bases removed from V and 3 bases from J, the gap between germline ends came to 10 bases. The CDR3 sequence is 14 residues long. The CDR3 is CASSQNQGKETQYF. Here the CDR3 DNA reads TGTGCCAGCAGCCAAAACCAGGGTAAAGAGACCCAGTACTTC.

This clonotype was observed a few times. This chain connects TRBV6-5 to TRBJ2-5; D is ambiguous. V was shortened by 0 bases and J by 6 bases, with 17 bases between the two germline ends. From germline, CDR1 is MNHEY and CDR2 SVGAGI. CDR3 length: 16 amino acids. CDR3 protein: CASSYSIRAPRQTQYF. The CDR3 nucleotides read TGTGCCAGCAGTTACTCAATTAGAGCGCCCCGGCAGACCCAGTACTTC.

The chain recombines TRBV6-2 or TRBV6-3 with TRBJ2-2; TRBD2 matches 12 bases. CDR3 length: 15 amino acids. Germline CDR1 is MNHEY and CDR2 is SVGEGT. With V trimmed by 6 bases and J by 7 bases, 6 bases remained unmatched. CDR3 bases: TGTGCCAGCAGCCGAACTAGCGGGGGGCACGGGGAGCTGTTTTTT. This translates into CASSRTSGGHGELFF.

J is TRBJ1-1 and V is TRBV10-3; D remains unclear. CDR1 ENHRY and CDR2 SYGVKD come from the germline V gene. The CDR3 contains 14 residues. The V and J ends lost 6 bases and 4 bases respectively, with 15 bases between them. CDR3 DNA sequence: TGTGCCATCAGCTCTGACGTAGTTGGCACTGAAGCTTTCTTT. It specifies CAISSDVVGTEAFF.

The chain carries TRBV6-5 and TRBJ2-1; maybe TRBD1 (5 bases). V lost 2 bases to trimming and J lost 2 bases, with 16 bases between them. The V gene's germline CDR1 is MNHEY and CDR2 SVGAGI. This CDR3 contains 17 residues. CDR3 sequence reads: CASSYPPGSPTYNEQFF. The DNA of the CDR3 is TGTGCCAGCAGTTACCCTCCAGGGTCCCCTACCTACAATGAGCAGTTCTTC.

As regards this clonotype: The junction shows a germline mismatch at one end, possibly a read error. This sequence joins TRBV11-2 and TRBJ2-1, with TRBD1 identical over 10 bases. Germline lookup yields CDR1 SGHAT and CDR2 FQNNGV. The CDR3 sequence is 15 residues long. This CDR3 is CASSIDRGPSNEQFF. The CDR3, as DNA: TGTGCCAGCAGCATAGACAGGGGGCCCTCAAATGAGCAGTTCTTC.

This clonotype was counted a few times. This rearrangement joins TRBV3-1 to TRBJ1-5; no definite D call. From germline, CDR1 is LGHDT and CDR2 YNNKEL (reference sequence). V shed 5 bases and J shed 7 bases, with 9 bases lying between them. This CDR3 region has 12 residues. The CDR3 DNA reads TGTGCCAGCAGCAGGGAAGGACAGCCCCAGCATTTT. Amino acid sequence: CASSREGQPQHF.

The chain combines TRBV5-1 with TRBJ1-2, with D uncertain. The V gene's germline CDR1 is SGHRS and CDR2 YFSETQ. This CDR3 region has 13 residues. Trimming removed 3 bases at V and 5 bases at J, with 11 bases between. The chain's CDR3 is CASSSLGSYGYTF. In nucleotides, the CDR3 is TGCGCCAGCAGCTCTCTGGGCTCGTATGGCTACACCTTC.

The chain combines TRBV2 with TRBJ2-7; D is unclear. The V gene lost 6 bases and the J gene lost 0 bases, with 12 bases spanning the gap. Germline lookup yields CDR1 SNHLY and CDR2 FYNNEI. This CDR3 is built from 14 residues. Here the CDR3 DNA reads TGTGCCAGCAGGGGTCCAGTGAGCTCCTACGAGCAGTACTTC. It codes for CASRGPVSSYEQYF.

The CDR3 DNA is TGCGCCAGCAGCCAAGAAGGGACAGGCGGAAATGAAAAACTGTTTTTT. It specifies CASSQEGTGGNEKLFF. The V and J genes are TRBV4-1 and TRBJ1-4, with TRBD1 matching 8 bases. V lost 0 bases to trimming and J lost 5 bases; unmatched junction nucleotides: 5. The germline V gene has CDR1 MGHRA and CDR2 YSYEKL. This CDR3 has 16 amino acids.

The rearrangement joins TRBV11-2 to TRBJ2-4, with D unclear. The J call is in doubt because the DNA end fits TRBJ2-7 better. The CDR3 is 15 amino acids. Germline lookup yields CDR1 SGHAT and CDR2 FQNNGV. The CDR3 sequence is CASSLERTSSYEQYF. The CDR3 region has the DNA TGTGCCAGCAGCTTAGAGCGGACGAGCTCCTACGAGCAGTACTTC.

The J gene is TRBJ1-2, the V gene TRBV20-1; D not certain. The CDR3 is made up of 16 amino acids. Between the trimmed V and J ends, which lost 3 bases and 1 base, there was a span of 18 bases. Germline V CDR1 and CDR2: DFQATT, SNEGSKA (reference sequence). The CDR3 spells CSASHYPGGGNYGYTF. CDR3 in DNA: TGCAGTGCTAGTCACTATCCAGGTGGTGGTAACTATGGCTACACCTTC.